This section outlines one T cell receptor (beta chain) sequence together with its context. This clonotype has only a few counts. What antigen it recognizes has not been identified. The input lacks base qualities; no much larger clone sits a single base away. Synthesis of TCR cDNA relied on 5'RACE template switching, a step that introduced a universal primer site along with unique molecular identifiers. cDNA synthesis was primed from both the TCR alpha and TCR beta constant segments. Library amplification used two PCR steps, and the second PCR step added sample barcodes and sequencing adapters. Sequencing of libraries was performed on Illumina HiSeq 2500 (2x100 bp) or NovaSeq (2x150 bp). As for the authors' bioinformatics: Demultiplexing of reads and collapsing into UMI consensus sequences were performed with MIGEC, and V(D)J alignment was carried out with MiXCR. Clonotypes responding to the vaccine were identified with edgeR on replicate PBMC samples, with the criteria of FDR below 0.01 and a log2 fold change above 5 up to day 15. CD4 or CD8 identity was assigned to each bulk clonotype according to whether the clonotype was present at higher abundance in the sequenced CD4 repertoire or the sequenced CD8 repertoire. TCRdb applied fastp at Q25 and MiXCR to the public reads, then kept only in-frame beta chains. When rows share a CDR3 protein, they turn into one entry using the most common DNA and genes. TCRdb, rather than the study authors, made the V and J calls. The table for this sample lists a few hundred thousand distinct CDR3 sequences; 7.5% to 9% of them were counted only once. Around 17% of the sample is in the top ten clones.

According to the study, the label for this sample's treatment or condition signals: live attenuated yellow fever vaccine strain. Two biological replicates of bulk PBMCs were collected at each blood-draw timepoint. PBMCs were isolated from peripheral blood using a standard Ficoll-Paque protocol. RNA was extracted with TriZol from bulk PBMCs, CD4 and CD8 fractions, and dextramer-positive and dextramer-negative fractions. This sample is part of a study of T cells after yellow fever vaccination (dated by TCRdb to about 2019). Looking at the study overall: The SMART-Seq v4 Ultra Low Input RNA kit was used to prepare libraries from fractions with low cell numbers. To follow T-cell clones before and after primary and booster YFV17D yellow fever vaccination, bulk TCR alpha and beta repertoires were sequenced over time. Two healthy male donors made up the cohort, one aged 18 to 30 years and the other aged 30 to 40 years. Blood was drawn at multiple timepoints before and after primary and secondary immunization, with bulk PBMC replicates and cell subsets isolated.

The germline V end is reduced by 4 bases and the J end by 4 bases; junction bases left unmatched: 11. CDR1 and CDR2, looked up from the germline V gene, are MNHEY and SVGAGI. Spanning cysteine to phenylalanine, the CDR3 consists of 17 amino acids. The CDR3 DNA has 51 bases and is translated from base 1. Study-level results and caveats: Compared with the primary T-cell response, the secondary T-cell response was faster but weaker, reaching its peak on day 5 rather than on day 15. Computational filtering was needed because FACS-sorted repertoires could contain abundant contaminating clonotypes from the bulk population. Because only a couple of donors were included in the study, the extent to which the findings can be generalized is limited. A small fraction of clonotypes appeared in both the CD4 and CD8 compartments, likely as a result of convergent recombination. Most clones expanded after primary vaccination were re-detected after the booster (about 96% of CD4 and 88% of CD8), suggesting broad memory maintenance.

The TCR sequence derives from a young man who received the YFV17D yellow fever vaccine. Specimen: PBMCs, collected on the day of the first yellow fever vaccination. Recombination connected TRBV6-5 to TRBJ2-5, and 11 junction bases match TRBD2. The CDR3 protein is CASSSLVVAGGRETQYF. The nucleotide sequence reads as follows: TGTGCCAGCAGTTCTCTGGTGGTAGCGGGGGGGCGAGAGACCCAGTACTTC.